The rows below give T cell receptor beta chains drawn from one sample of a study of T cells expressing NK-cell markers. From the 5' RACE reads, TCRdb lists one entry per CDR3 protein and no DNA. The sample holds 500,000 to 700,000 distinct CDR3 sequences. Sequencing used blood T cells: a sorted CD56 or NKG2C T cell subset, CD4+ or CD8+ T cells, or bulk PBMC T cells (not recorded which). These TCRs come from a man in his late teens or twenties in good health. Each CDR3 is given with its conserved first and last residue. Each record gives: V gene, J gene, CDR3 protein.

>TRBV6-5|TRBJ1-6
CASSYSTGDNSPLHF
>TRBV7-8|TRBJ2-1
CASSPSQGDEQFF
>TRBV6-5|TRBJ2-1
CASSPNRVEQFF
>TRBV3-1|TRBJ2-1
CASSQERGYEQFF
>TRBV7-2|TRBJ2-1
CASSREGAGGLYNEQFF
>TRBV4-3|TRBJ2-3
CASSQPPQGRGTDTQYF
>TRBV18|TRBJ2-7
CASSPKQGNSYEQYF
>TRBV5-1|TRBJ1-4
CASSLGDSGGEKLFF
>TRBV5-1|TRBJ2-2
CATDARDPRFRRSTGELFF
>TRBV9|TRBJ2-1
CASKVDGDNEQFF
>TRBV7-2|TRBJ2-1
CASSDRDSKNEQFF
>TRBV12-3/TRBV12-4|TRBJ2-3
CASSLGPGQAGTDTQYF
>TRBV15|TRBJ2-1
CATHKGQSTYNEQFF
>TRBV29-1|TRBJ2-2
CSVDGGKNTGELFF
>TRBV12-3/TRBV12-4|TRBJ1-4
CASRLDRGNEKLFF
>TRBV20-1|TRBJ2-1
CSASLAGGNNEQFF
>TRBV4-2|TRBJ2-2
CASSQADRDYTNTGELFF
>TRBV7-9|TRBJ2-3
CASSLTREGVYTQYF
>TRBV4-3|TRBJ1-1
CASSQDARANTEAFF
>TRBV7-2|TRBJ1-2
CASSRDLGTYGYTF
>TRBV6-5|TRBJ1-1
CASSYHQGLGNTEAFF
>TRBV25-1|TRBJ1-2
CASIGQGYGYTF
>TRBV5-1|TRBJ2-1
CASQRDNEQFF
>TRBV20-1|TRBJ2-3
CSQLTGRDTQYF
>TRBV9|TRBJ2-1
CASSVMTSLNEQFF
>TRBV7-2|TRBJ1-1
CASSLAIAGQGTEAFF
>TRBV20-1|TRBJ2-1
CSAPSYGSGGEQFF
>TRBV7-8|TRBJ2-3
CASSLDSSGHTDTQYF
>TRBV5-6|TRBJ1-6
CASSLDAGGSLHF
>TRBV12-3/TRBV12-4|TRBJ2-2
CATNTNTGELFF
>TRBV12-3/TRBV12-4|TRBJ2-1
CASSPKAGGHEQFF
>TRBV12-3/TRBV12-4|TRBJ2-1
CASSQRHSDEQFF
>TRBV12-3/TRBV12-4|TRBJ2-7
CASSHRDSGSSYEQYF
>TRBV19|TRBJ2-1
CASTSGRGSYNEQFF
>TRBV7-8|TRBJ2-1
CASSPVRLKAINNEQFF
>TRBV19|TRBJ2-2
CASSERDRVRGGELFF
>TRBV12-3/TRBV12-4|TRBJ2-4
CASSSPGLAGNIQYF
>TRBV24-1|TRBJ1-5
CATSESPGAPQHF
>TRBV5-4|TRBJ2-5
CASSHTDSQETQYF
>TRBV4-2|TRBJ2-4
CASSQGRSADAQNIQYF